These T cell receptor beta chains were read from a single sample in a study of blood T cell repertoires in COVID-19. Clones were read by immunoSEQ multiplex PCR, and TCRdb kept only the in-frame ones, dropping some. There are roughly 150,000 clones in the sample; around four fifths occur only once, and approximately 19% lies in the top ten. The sequencing input was peripheral blood. These receptors all come from a woman aged 70-85 years who had recovered from COVID-19. Both conserved end residues are part of each CDR3. Fields, in order: J gene, D gene, clone size, V gene, CDR3 DNA, CDR3 protein. A D gene is named only where the DNA matches it firmly. Clone size appears in some rows only: once, few, many, or a class for an expanded clone.

J: TRBJ2-2; D: .; size: once; V: TRBV14; DNA: TGTGCCAGCAGCCAACCGGGCGGGTCGGACACCGGGGAGCTGTTTTTT; CDR3: CASSQPGGSDTGELFF
J: TRBJ2-3; D: .; size: .; V: TRBV20-1; DNA: TGCAGCGGTGGTATCACAGATACGCAGTATTTT; CDR3: CSGGITDTQYF
J: TRBJ1-4; D: .; size: .; V: TRBV2; DNA: TGTGCCAGCAGTGGGGTTGGGGCTGGGGAAAAACTGTTTTTT; CDR3: CASSGVGAGEKLFF
J: TRBJ2-1; D: .; size: .; V: TRBV2; DNA: TGTGCCAGCAGCTCGGGACTCCACAATGAGCAGTTCTTC; CDR3: CASSSGLHNEQFF
J: TRBJ1-5; D: TRBD1; size: .; V: TRBV19; DNA: TGTGCCAGTGGGAGAACAGGGGGGGGTCAGCCCCAGCATTTT; CDR3: CASGRTGGGQPQHF
J: TRBJ1-1; D: TRBD1; size: .; V: TRBV4-2; DNA: TGTGCCAGCAGCCCGCGGACAGGGGTGAGGACTGAAGCTTTCTTT; CDR3: CASSPRTGVRTEAFF
J: TRBJ1-4; D: .; size: .; V: TRBV28; DNA: TGTGCCAGCAGTCCCCCCGGGGAAGAAAAACTGTTTTTT; CDR3: CASSPPGEEKLFF
J: TRBJ2-5; D: .; size: many; V: TRBV19; DNA: TGTGCCAGTAGTATAGAGGGGGGTGCGGAGACCCAGTACTTC; CDR3: CASSIEGGAETQYF
J: TRBJ2-3; D: .; size: .; V: TRBV24-1; DNA: TGTGCCACCAGTGATTGGGGGGGGACAGGACGCACAGATACGCAGTATTTT; CDR3: CATSDWGGTGRTDTQYF
J: TRBJ2-3; D: TRBD2; size: .; V: TRBV4-3; DNA: TGCGCCAGCAGCCAAACGACTAGCGGGAGGGATACGCAGTATTTT; CDR3: CASSQTTSGRDTQYF
J: TRBJ2-7; D: TRBD2; size: many; V: TRBV19; DNA: TGTGCCAGTAGTATAGGCGGACTAGCGGGGACCTACGAGCAGTACTTC; CDR3: CASSIGGLAGTYEQYF
J: TRBJ1-1; D: .; size: .; V: TRBV5-4; DNA: TGTGCCAGCATCCTGGGGAGGGGCCAGAACACTGAAGCTTTCTTT; CDR3: CASILGRGQNTEAFF
J: TRBJ2-3; D: .; size: .; V: TRBV10-3; DNA: TGTGCCATCAGTGGGGCCCGCACAGATACGCAGTATTTT; CDR3: CAISGARTDTQYF
J: TRBJ2-3; D: .; size: once; V: TRBV20-1; DNA: TGCAGTGCGTCTAGAGGGGATACGCAGTATTTT; CDR3: CSASRGDTQYF
J: TRBJ2-1; D: .; size: .; V: TRBV7-3; DNA: TGTGCCAGCAGCCCGGTCGGCTCCTACAATGAGCAGTTCTTC; CDR3: CASSPVGSYNEQFF
J: TRBJ2-2; D: TRBD1; size: .; V: TRBV18; DNA: TGTGCCAGCTCACCACCCCGGGACAGGGGGTCCGGGGAGCTGTTTTTT; CDR3: CASSPPRDRGSGELFF
J: TRBJ2-5; D: TRBD2; size: once; V: TRBV5-6; DNA: TGTGCCAGCAGCTCCCCGGGGCGGGAGGGCCGGGAGACCCAGTACTTC; CDR3: CASSSPGREGRETQYF
J: TRBJ2-1; D: .; size: .; V: TRBV4-1; DNA: TGCGCCAGCAGCCTCGTATCAGGGGATTTTTCGAATGAGCAGTTCTTC; CDR3: CASSLVSGDFSNEQFF
J: TRBJ2-1; D: TRBD2; size: .; V: TRBV27; DNA: TGTGCCAGCAGTTCCAATAGCGGGAGGGCCTTGGATGAGCAGTTCTTC; CDR3: CASSSNSGRALDEQFF
J: TRBJ1-1; D: .; size: .; V: TRBV7-6; DNA: TGTGCCAGCAGCGCCAGACAGGCGTTGAACACTGAAGCTTTCTTT; CDR3: CASSARQALNTEAFF
J: TRBJ2-2; D: .; size: .; V: TRBV18; DNA: TGTGCCAGCTCACCCGCGACAGAGAACACCGGGGAGCTGTTTTTT; CDR3: CASSPATENTGELFF
J: TRBJ1-1; D: .; size: once; V: TRBV28; DNA: TGTGCCAGCAGGACCCCAGGGAAAATGAACACTGAAGCTTTCTTT; CDR3: CASRTPGKMNTEAFF
J: TRBJ2-1; D: TRBD1; size: .; V: TRBV5-4; DNA: TGTGCCAGCAGCCCGGGGACAGGGGATGGTGAGCAGTTCTTC; CDR3: CASSPGTGDGEQFF
J: TRBJ2-1; D: .; size: .; V: TRBV10-1; DNA: TGCGCCAGCAGTGAAACGACTAGGGATTACAATGAGCAGTTCTTC; CDR3: CASSETTRDYNEQFF
J: TRBJ1-2; D: .; size: .; V: TRBV28; DNA: TGTGCCAGCAGCCCCGGGGGGGACTATGGCTACACCTTC; CDR3: CASSPGGDYGYTF
J: TRBJ2-7; D: TRBD2; size: .; V: TRBV7-6; DNA: TGTGCCAGCAGCTTAGGTCCTAGCGGGAGTTTTTACGAGCAGTACTTC; CDR3: CASSLGPSGSFYEQYF
J: TRBJ2-7; D: .; size: .; V: TRBV25-1; DNA: TGTGCCAGCAGTGCTCAGGGTAGCTCCTACGAGCAGTACTTC; CDR3: CASSAQGSSYEQYF
J: TRBJ1-1; D: TRBD1; size: .; V: TRBV9; DNA: TGTGCCAGCAGCCCACGACAGGGTACCACTGAAGCTTTCTTT; CDR3: CASSPRQGTTEAFF
J: TRBJ1-2; D: .; size: .; V: TRBV6-5; DNA: TGTGCCACCAGGGGCAGTGGCTATGGCTACACCTTC; CDR3: CATRGSGYGYTF
J: TRBJ1-2; D: .; size: once; V: TRBV7-3; DNA: TGTGCCAGCAGCTTAGATAGGACAGAAATGGACTACACCTTC; CDR3: CASSLDRTEMDYTF
J: TRBJ2-7; D: .; size: .; V: TRBV7-8; DNA: TGTGCCAGCAGCTTAGCCACGGACAGCTACGAGCAGTACTTC; CDR3: CASSLATDSYEQYF
J: TRBJ2-1; D: .; size: .; V: TRBV27; DNA: TGTGCCAGCCGGACTGCTTACAATGAGCAGTTCTTC; CDR3: CASRTAYNEQFF
J: TRBJ1-2; D: TRBD1; size: .; V: TRBV7-9; DNA: TGTGCCAGCAGCTTAGCGCGGGGACAGGGGGCAGGTGGCTACACCTTC; CDR3: CASSLARGQGAGGYTF
J: TRBJ1-5; D: .; size: .; V: TRBV4-1; DNA: TGCGCCAGCAGCCAAGGGCCCCAGTATCAGCCCCAGCATTTT; CDR3: CASSQGPQYQPQHF
J: TRBJ1-5; D: .; size: .; V: TRBV28; DNA: TGTGCCAGCAGTTTTTGGCAGGGTAATAGCAATCAGCCCCAGCATTTT; CDR3: CASSFWQGNSNQPQHF
J: TRBJ2-1; D: .; size: .; V: TRBV5-6; DNA: TGTGCCAGCAGCTTCCGACCCAGCCGGGACTCCTACAATGAGCAGTTCTTC; CDR3: CASSFRPSRDSYNEQFF
J: TRBJ2-7; D: TRBD2; size: .; V: TRBV2; DNA: TGTGCCAGCAGGGATGCTAGCGGTTCCTACGAGCAGTACTTC; CDR3: CASRDASGSYEQYF
J: TRBJ2-3; D: .; size: .; V: TRBV6-2/TRBV6-3; DNA: TGTGCCAGCAGTTACCCCCCGACAGAAGCTAGCACAGATACGCAGTATTTT; CDR3: CASSYPPTEASTDTQYF
J: TRBJ2-5; D: .; size: .; V: TRBV20-1; DNA: TGCAGTGCTCAAACAACGGAGACCCAGTACTTC; CDR3: CSAQTTETQYF
J: TRBJ1-2; D: TRBD1; size: .; V: TRBV27; DNA: TGTGCCAGCAGTCCCCTCCCTGACAGGGTGGGTGGCTACACCTTC; CDR3: CASSPLPDRVGGYTF
J: TRBJ1-4; D: TRBD1; size: .; V: TRBV5-1; DNA: TGCGCCAGCAGCCCTCGGACAGGCGGGGATGAAAAACTGTTTTTT; CDR3: CASSPRTGGDEKLFF
J: TRBJ1-1; D: .; size: .; V: TRBV6-2/TRBV6-3; DNA: TGTGCCAGCAGCCAACTCGGGAACACTGAAGCTTTCTTT; CDR3: CASSQLGNTEAFF
J: TRBJ2-5; D: .; size: .; V: TRBV7-3; DNA: TGTGCCAGCAGCCCCGAGGGTGAGACCCAGTACTTC; CDR3: CASSPEGETQYF
J: TRBJ2-7; D: .; size: .; V: TRBV3-1/TRBV3-2; DNA: TGTGCCAGCAGCCAAGGGTCTAGGTGTTACTTC; CDR3: CASSQGSRCYF
J: TRBJ1-5; D: .; size: .; V: TRBV2; DNA: TGTGCCAGCAGTGGTTCGTCCCGGGGTCAGCCCCAGCATTTT; CDR3: CASSGSSRGQPQHF
J: TRBJ2-3; D: .; size: .; V: TRBV27; DNA: TGTGCCAGCACCCCCAGCTTCGGGGAGCGCACAGATACGCAGTATTTT; CDR3: CASTPSFGERTDTQYF